Below are 27 T cell receptor beta chains sequenced from a single sample in a study of T cell changes during pregnancy in multiple sclerosis. Method: immunoSEQ multiplex PCR; TCRdb's copy keeps in-frame clones and lacks some. Here the sample spans roughly 53,000 clones, 90% being singletons. The sample here was CD8+ T cells from peripheral blood mononuclear cells, taken before pregnancy. These receptors originate from a female donor with multiple sclerosis, enrolled in a pregnancy study.

The V gene is TRBV6-4, the J gene TRBJ2-2; no reliable D call. Trimming pared 1 base from V and 4 bases from J, leaving 7 bases between. The CDR3 loop spans 14 amino acids. Germline CDR1 MRHNA, CDR2 SNTAGT. In nucleotides, the CDR3 is TGTGCCAGCAGTGACTGGGCCAGCACCGGGGAGCTGTTTTTT. Amino acid sequence: CASSDWASTGELFF.

V and J are TRBV4-1 and TRBJ2-7; possibly TRBD2 for D (6 bases). Germline values: CDR1 MGHRA, CDR2 YSYEKL. Trimming removed 1 base at V and 3 bases at J, with 13 bases between. CDR3 length equals 15 residues. The CDR3 spells CASSQVGGQDYEQYF. CDR3 DNA sequence: TGCGCCAGCAGCCAAGTAGGAGGGCAAGACTACGAGCAGTACTTC.

The CDR3 sequence is CASSYPSDEQFF. CDR3 bases: TGTGCCAGCAGTTACCCCTCTGATGAGCAGTTCTTC. The gene calls are TRBV6-5 and TRBJ2-1; D is uncertain. The CDR3 is made up of 12 amino acids. V was cut by 2 bases and J by 8 bases, with 7 bases left in between. The germline gives CDR1 MNHEY, CDR2 SVGAGI.

The CDR3: CASSAPSTDTQYF. CDR3 DNA: TGTGCCAGCAGCGCCCCTAGCACAGATACGCAGTATTTT. The chain combines TRBV9 with TRBJ2-3; D is unresolved. CDR1 and CDR2 from the germline V gene are SGDLS and YYNGEE. The CDR3 length is 13 residues. The ends were cut back, 3 bases at V and 0 bases at J, with 5 bases in the middle.

The V and J genes are TRBV9 and TRBJ1-5; 9 bases map to TRBD1. J lost 7 bases, V lost 3 bases, and 5 bases had no gene match. In germline, CDR1 is SGDLS, CDR2 YYNGEE. This CDR3 spans 14 amino acids. The CDR3 spells CASSETGGGQPQHF. The CDR3 DNA is TGTGCCAGCAGCGAGACAGGGGGTGGACAGCCCCAGCATTTT.

This rearrangement joins TRBV7-2 to TRBJ2-7; 8 bases agree with TRBD1. The CDR3 loop spans 16 amino acids. CDR1 SGHTA and CDR2 FQGNSA come from the germline V gene. Trimming removed 5 bases from V and 5 bases from J; junction bases left unmatched: 14. Here the CDR3 DNA reads TGTGCCAGCAGCCCGGCGCGGGGCAGGGGGCGGGACGAGCAGTACTTC. Its protein is CASSPARGRGRDEQYF.

This chain connects TRBV4-1 to TRBJ1-2; the D gene is possibly TRBD1 (5 bases). The CDR3 is made up of 15 amino acids. CDR1 is MGHRA, CDR2 YSYEKL, per germline. V shed 1 base and J shed 3 bases, with 12 bases lying between them. The CDR3 loop reads CASSQGWGEDYGYTF. The DNA of the CDR3 is TGCGCCAGCAGCCAAGGGTGGGGGGAGGACTATGGCTACACCTTC.

The chain joins TRBV2 to TRBJ2-1, with D possibly being TRBD2 (5 bases). The CDR3 length is 13 residues. Germline V gene sequence: CDR1 SNHLY, CDR2 FYNNEI. V lost 1 base to trimming and J lost 11 bases, with 12 bases between them. The CDR3 sequence: CASSEVGTSQQFF. The CDR3 coding sequence is TGTGCCAGCAGTGAAGTAGGTACTAGTCAGCAGTTCTTC.

The chain has TRBV7-8 and TRBJ2-2, with a possible D match to TRBD1 (6 bases). The germline gives CDR1 SGHVS, CDR2 FQNEAQ. The CDR3 runs 19 residues. With 6 bases removed from V and 3 bases from J, the gap between germline ends came to 26 bases. The CDR3 reads CASRRRDTGSRKYTGELFF. CDR3 bases: TGTGCCAGCAGGCGCCGGGACACGGGGAGCCGAAAATACACCGGGGAGCTGTTTTTT.

The V gene is TRBV11-2, the J gene TRBJ2-1, with 9 bases that match TRBD2. Germline trimming cut 5 bases from V and 1 base from J; bases unmatched to any gene: 9. CDR3 size: 17 residues. The germline V gene has CDR1 SGHAT and CDR2 FQNNGV. The CDR3 DNA reads TGTGCCAGCAGCCGCGGTGGCAGCGGGGGGTCCTACAATGAGCAGTTCTTC. Residues: CASSRGGSGGSYNEQFF.

V is TRBV27 and J is TRBJ1-2, with D possibly being TRBD1 (5 bases). This CDR3 has 11 residues. V dropped 10 bases and J dropped 4 bases, with 10 bases sitting between them. Germline V gene data show CDR1 as MNHEY and CDR2 as SMNVEV (reference sequence). This chain's CDR3 is CATQGVYGYTF. CDR3 nucleotide sequence: TGTGCCACTCAAGGGGTCTATGGCTACACCTTC.

The chain couples TRBV6-1 to TRBJ1-4; D perhaps matches TRBD1 (5 bases). The V end lost 6 bases, the J end lost 5 bases, and 7 bases lay between the germline ends. In germline, CDR1 is MNHNS, CDR2 SASEGT. The CDR3 is made up of 12 amino acids. The CDR3: CASRGRNEKLFF. The CDR3, as DNA: TGTGCCAGCAGGGGGCGGAATGAAAAACTGTTTTTT.

The chain recombines TRBV9 with TRBJ2-1, with 8 bases lining up with TRBD2. This CDR3 comprises 17 residues. Trimming at V came to 3 bases and at J to 0 bases, leaving 8 bases not matched to a gene. Germline CDR1 is SGDLS and CDR2 is YYNGEE. The CDR3 bases are TGTGCCAGCAGCGCCAGGGTACTAGCGGACTCCTACAATGAGCAGTTCTTC. Translation gives CASSARVLADSYNEQFF.

This clone was found a few times. The chain joins TRBV4-1 to TRBJ2-7; 8 bases agree with TRBD2. Trimming at V came to 4 bases and at J to 0 bases, leaving 5 bases not matched to a gene. The CDR3 runs to 15 residues. From germline, CDR1 is MGHRA and CDR2 YSYEKL. The DNA of the CDR3 is TGCGCCAGCAGCCTGCTAGCGGGCCCCTCCTACGAGCAGTACTTC. Its translation is CASSLLAGPSYEQYF.

The chain combines TRBV4-3 with TRBJ2-2; 7 bases align to TRBD2. CDR1 LGHNA and CDR2 YSLEER come from the germline V gene. The CDR3 is 15 residues long. The ends lost 5 bases at V and 7 bases at J; junction bases unmatched: 10. CDR3 nucleotides: TGCGCCAGCAGCGGGGGGACTACACCCGTCGGGGAGCTGTTTTTT. As protein: CASSGGTTPVGELFF.

This clone is a singleton in its sample. The chain links TRBV14 to TRBJ2-3; D uncertain. This CDR3 has 17 amino acids. Germline lookup yields CDR1 SGHDN and CDR2 FVKESK. Trimming left V 4 bases short and J 0 bases short, with 17 bases between. CDR3 sequence: CASSPYSPNGSTDTQYF. In DNA form, the CDR3 reads TGTGCCAGCAGCCCCTATAGCCCGAACGGCAGCACAGATACGCAGTATTTT.

The rearrangement links TRBV11-2 to TRBJ1-2; D not certain. V was trimmed by 3 bases and J by 5 bases, leaving 10 bases between them. The V gene's germline CDR1 is SGHAT and CDR2 FQNNGV. The CDR3 spans 13 residues. The CDR3 protein is CASSFTNGYGYTF. For the CDR3, the DNA is TGTGCCAGCAGCTTCACAAACGGGTATGGCTACACCTTC.

The rearrangement uses TRBV5-8 and TRBJ1-4; maybe TRBD1 (6 bases). The V gene's germline CDR1 is SGHTS and CDR2 YDEGEE. Trimming shortened V by 2 bases and J by 6 bases, and 14 bases separated the two germline ends. This CDR3 is 15 amino acids long. For the CDR3, the DNA is TGTGCCAGCAGCTTTTGGGGCAGGGGTGATGAAAAACTGTTTTTT. The encoded protein is CASSFWGRGDEKLFF.

CDR3 in DNA: TGTGCCAGCAGTTACCGGACTGCTCCATTCCTCTATGGCTACACCTTC. Translating it yields CASSYRTAPFLYGYTF. The chain links TRBV6-7 to TRBJ1-2, with unresolved D. TRBV6-7 has ORF status, its function being uncertain. Trimming took 2 bases from V and 4 from J, leaving 17 bases between them. The CDR3 loop spans 16 amino acids.

The rearrangement uses TRBV9 and TRBJ2-5; TRBD1 matches 9 bases. The end of the DNA aligns better with TRBJ2-7, so the J call may be wrong. CDR1 SGDLS and CDR2 YYNGEE come from the germline V gene. The CDR3 extends over 14 amino acids. CDR3 loop: CASSPRDRDYEQYF. DNA of the CDR3: TGTGCCAGCAGCCCCCGGGACAGGGATTACGAGCAGTACTTC.

This chain connects TRBV9 to TRBJ2-3, with 8 bases identical to TRBD1. From germline, CDR1 is SGDLS and CDR2 YYNGEE. V dropped 3 bases and J dropped 11; count of bases not matched to a gene: 8. The CDR3 length is 13 residues. CDR3 DNA: TGTGCCAGCAGCGAGGGGACAGGCCTCGGGCAGTATTTT. This encodes CASSEGTGLGQYF.

V usage is TRBV6-5 and J usage is TRBJ1-1, with 9 bases that match TRBD1. This CDR3 is built from 16 residues. J was trimmed by 1 base and V by 1 base; bases with no gene match: 4. Germline CDR1 MNHEY, CDR2 SVGAGI. The CDR3 is CASSYWDRARNTEAFF. DNA for the CDR3: TGTGCCAGCAGTTACTGGGACAGGGCCAGGAACACTGAAGCTTTCTTT.

The chain is built from TRBV11-2 and TRBJ2-7; maybe TRBD2 (6 bases). CDR1 and CDR2 from the germline V gene are SGHAT and FQNNGV. The CDR3 sequence is 14 residues long. V was cut by 6 bases and J by 3 bases, with 15 bases left in between. CDR3 region: CASRDASEHYEQYF. The DNA of the CDR3 is TGTGCCAGCAGAGACGCTAGCGAGCACTACGAGCAGTACTTC. The complete variable domain, with remaining parts taken from reference TRBV11-2 and TRBJ2-7, reads EAGVAQSPRYKIIEKRQSVAFWCNPISGHATLYWYQQILGQGPKLLIQFQNNGVVDDSQLPKDRFSAERLKGVDSTLKIQPAKLEDSAVYLCASRDASEHYEQYFGPGTRLTVT.

The chain combines TRBV6-5 with TRBJ2-6; D is undetermined. The ends were cut back, 6 bases at V and 1 base at J, with 7 bases in the middle. The V gene's germline CDR1 is MNHEY and CDR2 SVGAGI. The CDR3 covers 14 residues. The CDR3 sequence: CASSPVSGANVLTF. The CDR3 bases are TGTGCCAGCAGCCCCGTTTCTGGGGCCAACGTCCTGACTTTC.

The chain couples TRBV4-2 to TRBJ2-5, with 10 bases lining up with TRBD1. With the DNA end fitting TRBJ2-7 better, the J assignment may be wrong. The CDR3 consists of 14 residues. Germline CDR1 reads LGHNA; CDR2 reads YNFKEQ. The CDR3 loop reads CASSQGDRGDEQYF. The CDR3 nucleotides read TGTGCCAGCAGCCAAGGGGACAGGGGCGACGAGCAGTACTTC.

Only one count was recorded for this clone. The chain combines TRBV18 with TRBJ2-7; 10 bases are a match to TRBD1. This CDR3 is built from 15 residues. Trimming removed 2 bases from V and 5 bases from J; junction bases left unmatched: 6. Germline V gives CDR1 KGHSH, CDR2 LQKENI. The CDR3 protein is CASSPNDRGPHEQYF. The CDR3 DNA is TGTGCCAGCTCACCAAATGACAGGGGGCCCCACGAGCAGTACTTC. The full variable domain, with the rest looked up from reference TRBV18 and TRBJ2-7, is NAGVMQNPRHLVRRRGQEARLRCSPMKGHSHVYWYRQLPEEGLKFMVYLQKENIIDESGMPKERFSAEFPKEGPSILRIQQVVRGDSAAYFCASSPNDRGPHEQYFGPGTRLTVT.

V gene TRBV19 combines with J gene TRBJ2-7; 8 nucleotides match TRBD2. Germline V gene data show CDR1 as LNHDA and CDR2 as SQIVND (reference sequence). The trim removed 5 bases at V and 0 bases at J, leaving 6 bases unmatched. This CDR3 has 15 amino acids. The CDR3 region is CASSWTSQSSYEQYF. Here the CDR3 DNA reads TGTGCCAGTAGTTGGACTAGCCAGAGCTCCTACGAGCAGTACTTC.